This T cell receptor beta chain was recorded in a study of post-analysis software for immune sequencing data. Unique molecular identifiers were present in the TCR beta cDNA libraries. TCRdb analysed the PCR reads with MiXCR anew, one entry per CDR3 protein. The sample has about 500,000 distinct CDR3 sequences, 45% seen once. This clonotype appeared a few times. The sample taken for sequencing was blood. This receptor was obtained from a girl aged 10 to 17 with multiple sclerosis.

The CDR3 is CASSRTALTTLQETQYF. CDR3 DNA sequence: TGTGCCAGCAGCCGGACAGCCCTTACTACCCTCCAAGAGACCCAGTACTTC. The J gene is TRBJ2-5, the V gene TRBV6-1, with D possibly TRBD1 on 6 matching bases. Germline-derived CDR1 and CDR2 are MNHNS and SASEGT. CDR3 length: 17 amino acids. With 6 bases removed from V and 1 base from J, the gap between germline ends came to 21 bases.